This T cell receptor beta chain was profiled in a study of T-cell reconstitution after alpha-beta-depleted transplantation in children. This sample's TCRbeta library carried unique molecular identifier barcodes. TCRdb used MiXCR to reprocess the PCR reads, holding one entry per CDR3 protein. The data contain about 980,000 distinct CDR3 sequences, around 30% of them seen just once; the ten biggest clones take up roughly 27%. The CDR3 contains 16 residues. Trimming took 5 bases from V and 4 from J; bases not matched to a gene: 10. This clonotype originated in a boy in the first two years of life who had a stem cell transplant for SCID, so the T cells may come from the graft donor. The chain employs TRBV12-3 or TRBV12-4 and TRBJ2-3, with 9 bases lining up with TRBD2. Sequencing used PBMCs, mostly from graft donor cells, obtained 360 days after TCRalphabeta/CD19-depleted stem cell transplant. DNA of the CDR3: TGTGCCAGCAGTAAAAGGAGCGGGGGGACCGCAGATACGCAGTATTTT. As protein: CASSKRSGGTADTQYF.